Below are 26 T cell receptor beta chains sequenced from a single sample in a study of cytotoxic CD8 clonotypes in ibrutinib-treated CLL. Some clones are missing from TCRdb's copy, which holds only in-frame ones; the method was immunoSEQ multiplex PCR. The table shows about 200,000 clones, with approximately 68% occurring only once. The sequenced sample was PBMCs, obtained after 24 months of ibrutinib treatment. The receptors stem from a human donor with chronic lymphocytic leukemia.

This clone was picked up a small number of times. V is TRBV9 and J is TRBJ1-2; 8 bases agree with TRBD1. Germline CDR1 is SGDLS and CDR2 is YYNGEE. The J segment lost 7 bases and the V segment lost 3 bases, leaving 8 bases of the junction unmatched. This CDR3 contains 14 residues. In DNA form, the CDR3 reads TGTGCCAGCAGCGCCCGACAGGGGTGGGGTGGCTACACCTTC. It is translated as CASSARQGWGGYTF.

This clone was seen only once. This sequence joins TRBV27 and TRBJ2-3; 8 nucleotides line up with TRBD1. The CDR3 length is 17 residues. Germline assignment: CDR1 MNHEY and CDR2 SMNVEV (reference sequence). Trimming cost V 5 bases and J 5 bases; bases outside gene matches: 15. CDR3 in DNA: TGTGCCAGCAGTCCTAAAAGGACAGGGAAGATAATAGATACGCAGTATTTT. Protein product: CASSPKRTGKIIDTQYF.

This chain uses TRBV6-8 with TRBJ2-7, with 9 bases that match TRBD1. Germline trimming cut 6 bases from V and 3 bases from J; bases unmatched to any gene: 6. Looked up from germline, CDR1 is MNHGY and CDR2 is SAAAGT. This CDR3 is built from 14 residues. The CDR3 DNA reads TGTGCCAGCAGAGACCGGGACAGGGACTACGAGCAGTACTTC. It is translated as CASRDRDRDYEQYF.

This chain links TRBV15 with TRBJ2-7; TRBD1 aligns across 12 bases. The CDR3 covers 15 residues. Per the germline V gene, CDR1 is LNHNV and CDR2 is YYDKDF (reference sequence). V was pared by 6 bases and J by 5 bases, with 8 bases of the junction left unmatched. Here the CDR3 DNA reads TGTGCCACCAGAGACACCGGGACAGGGGGCGACGAGCAGTACTTC. This sequence encodes CATRDTGTGGDEQYF.

The rearrangement joins TRBV13 to TRBJ2-3, with D uncertain. Germline CDR1 is PRHDT and CDR2 is FYEKMQ (reference sequence). CDR3 length equals 13 residues. Trimming removed 3 bases at V and 4 bases at J, with 8 bases between. The CDR3 bases are TGTGCCAGCAGCTTCCCCCTGGCAGATACGCAGTATTTT. It codes for CASSFPLADTQYF.

The chain's CDR3 is CASSLTLSNTGELFF. DNA of the CDR3: TGTGCCAGCAGTTTGACTCTTTCTAACACCGGGGAGCTGTTTTTT. The chain has TRBV27 and TRBJ2-2; no clear D gene. This CDR3 has 15 residues. The germline V gene encodes CDR1 MNHEY and CDR2 SMNVEV (reference sequence). Trimming cost V 3 bases and J 2 bases, with 10 bases left between them.

Only a few counts were recorded for this clone. This chain joins TRBV6-5 and TRBJ2-7; the D gene is possibly TRBD1 (6 bases). The CDR3 contains 15 residues. CDR1 is MNHEY and CDR2 is SVGAGI in the germline V gene. V gave up 4 bases and J gave up 2 bases, with 15 bases separating them. The CDR3 DNA sequence: TGTGCCAGCAGTTCCGACCGGACAGTCGCCTACGAGCAGTACTTC. Amino acid sequence: CASSSDRTVAYEQYF.

This clone showed up just once. The CDR3 loop reads CASSPLSGPQETQYF. In DNA form, the CDR3 reads TGTGCCAGCAGTCCCCTTAGCGGCCCACAAGAGACCCAGTACTTC. This chain links TRBV28 with TRBJ2-5, with D perhaps TRBD2 (6 bases). V was cut by 5 bases and J by 2 bases, with 15 bases left in between. CDR3 length: 15 residues. CDR1 is MDHEN, CDR2 SYDVKM, per germline.

CDR3 sequence: CASSQVVGSSYEQYF. The CDR3 DNA is TGCGCCAGCAGCCAAGTGGTCGGGAGCTCCTACGAGCAGTACTTC. The V call is TRBV4-3, the J call TRBJ2-7, with D possibly TRBD2 on 6 matching bases. The CDR3 totals 15 residues. Trimming stripped 1 base from V and 0 bases from J, with 10 bases between. Germline-derived CDR1 and CDR2 are LGHNA and YSLEER.

The V and J genes are TRBV4-1 and TRBJ2-1; TRBD2 matches at 8 bases. J lost 2 bases, V lost 0 bases, and 9 bases had no gene match. This CDR3 is built from 18 residues. CDR1 and CDR2 (germline): MGHRA, YSYEKL. Written as DNA, the CDR3 is TGCGCCAGCAGCCAAGACTCGGGAGGGATGAGGGCCTACAATGAGCAGTTCTTC. It codes for CASSQDSGGMRAYNEQFF.

This clone has only a few counts. This chain uses TRBV30 with TRBJ1-4; possibly TRBD1 for D (5 bases). The CDR3 spans 16 residues. The V gene's germline CDR1 is GTSNPN and CDR2 SVGIG (reference sequence). Trimming took off 1 base at V and 8 bases at J, with 20 bases between the two ends. This CDR3 reads CAWSEIHRRDKEKLFF. The CDR3 DNA sequence: TGTGCCTGGAGTGAAATTCACAGGCGTGACAAGGAAAAACTGTTTTTT.

This rearrangement joins TRBV5-1 to TRBJ2-7, with no clear D. Germline V gene sequence: CDR1 SGHRS, CDR2 YFSETQ. This CDR3 comprises 15 residues. Trimming left V 5 bases short and J 3 bases short, with 18 bases between. The CDR3 region has the DNA TGCGCCAGCAGTCCATCGGCGAACCTAAACTACGAGCAGTACTTC. Translating it yields CASSPSANLNYEQYF. Looking up the rest from reference TRBV5-1 and TRBJ2-7 gives the full variable domain: KAGVTQTPRYLIKTRGQQVTLSCSPISGHRSVSWYQQTPGQGLQFLFEYFSETQRNKGNFPGRFSGRQFSNSRSEMNVSTLELGDSALYLCASSPSANLNYEQYFGPGTRLTVT.

V usage is TRBV14 and J usage is TRBJ2-3; 10 bases are shared with TRBD2. Germline CDR1 and CDR2: SGHDN and FVKESK. Trimming took 2 bases from V and 0 from J; bases not matched to a gene: 2. CDR3 size: 16 residues. CDR3 nucleotide sequence: TGTGCCAGCAGCCAACTAGCGGGAGTCAGCACAGATACGCAGTATTTT. This encodes CASSQLAGVSTDTQYF.

This clone was detected only a few times. This sequence joins TRBV5-1 and TRBJ2-2; 7 positions match TRBD1. CDR1 is SGHRS, CDR2 YFSETQ, per germline. This CDR3 region has 16 residues. V lost 4 bases to trimming and J lost 2 bases; unmatched junction nucleotides: 8. CDR3 amino acids: CASSTRGQANTGELFF. Written as DNA, the CDR3 is TGCGCCAGCAGCACGAGAGGACAGGCTAACACCGGGGAGCTGTTTTTT.

The gene calls are TRBV6-5 and TRBJ2-1; TRBD2 might be the D (6 bases). V dropped 2 bases and J dropped 0 bases, with 11 bases sitting between them. The CDR3 extends over 16 amino acids. Germline CDR1 reads MNHEY; CDR2 reads SVGAGI. CDR3 protein: CASSYLARSSYNEQFF. CDR3 in DNA: TGTGCCAGCAGTTACCTAGCGAGAAGCTCCTACAATGAGCAGTTCTTC.

V is TRBV7-2 and J is TRBJ2-7; 10 nucleotides agree with TRBD2. Germline values: CDR1 SGHTA, CDR2 FQGNSA. The CDR3 contains 16 residues. V trimming: 1 base; J trimming: 6 bases; junction bases outside the gene matches: 9. CDR3 sequence (DNA): TGTGCCAGCAGCTTAGGGAGGTTAGCGGGAGGCTCCGAGCAGTACTTC. This codes for CASSLGRLAGGSEQYF.

The chain uses TRBV10-2 and TRBJ2-1, with 8 bases aligning to TRBD2. Losses at the gene ends were 6 bases for V and 5 bases for J; bases not matched to a gene: 18. In germline, CDR1 is WSHSY, CDR2 SAAADI. The CDR3 length is 18 residues. Here the CDR3 reads CASSFLGGISGVHNEQFF. For the CDR3, the DNA is TGCGCCAGCAGCTTTTTGGGGGGCATTAGCGGGGTACACAATGAGCAGTTCTTC.

The rearrangement joins TRBV18 to TRBJ1-2, with a weak D call TRBD1 (6 bases). The V gene's germline CDR1 is KGHSH and CDR2 LQKENI. The CDR3 is made up of 13 amino acids. Trimming left V 3 bases short and J 3 bases short, with 8 bases between. CDR3 protein: CASSPWTDYGYTF. As DNA, the CDR3 is TGTGCCAGCTCACCCTGGACAGACTATGGCTACACCTTC.

This chain uses TRBV28 with TRBJ1-4; no clear D gene. Germline V lookup: CDR1 MDHEN, CDR2 SYDVKM. The CDR3 sequence is 13 residues long. Trimming took 6 bases from V and 6 from J, leaving 11 bases between them. The CDR3 bases are TGTGCCAGCAGGTTGGGAACAGATGAAAAACTGTTTTTT. This gives the protein CASRLGTDEKLFF.

The rearrangement links TRBV27 to TRBJ2-1; 13 positions match TRBD2. Per germline, CDR1 MNHEY and CDR2 SMNVEV (reference sequence). Trimming removed 4 bases from V and 7 bases from J; junction bases left unmatched: 13. This CDR3 has 18 amino acids. The CDR3 is CASSSIGLAGVIRNEQFF. CDR3 coding DNA: TGTGCCAGCAGTTCAATCGGACTAGCGGGAGTTATCAGAAATGAGCAGTTCTTC.

The V and J genes are TRBV5-6 and TRBJ1-1; D ambiguous. CDR3 size: 13 residues. V lost 5 bases and J lost 1, with 9 bases in between. Germline CDR1 reads SGHDT; CDR2 reads YYEEEE. The CDR3 loop is CASRFTENTEAFF. DNA for the CDR3: TGTGCCAGCAGGTTTACAGAGAACACTGAAGCTTTCTTT.

The rearrangement uses TRBV7-9 and TRBJ1-2; D remains unclear. The germline V gene encodes CDR1 SEHNR and CDR2 FQNEAQ (reference sequence). CDR3 size: 14 residues. Trimming shortened V by 1 base and J by 1 base, and 7 bases separated the two germline ends. The CDR3 region has the DNA TGTGCCAGCAGCTTAGTGCGGAGTAACTATGGCTACACCTTC. Its protein is CASSLVRSNYGYTF.

This chain links TRBV19 with TRBJ1-2, with no clear D. The CDR3 runs 14 residues. Germline CDR1 reads LNHDA; CDR2 reads SQIVND (reference sequence). V dropped 2 bases and J dropped 6 bases, with 13 bases sitting between them. The CDR3 bases are TGTGCCAGTAGTATATCTGTCGGAAGGGATGGCTACACCTTC. The encoded protein is CASSISVGRDGYTF.

The chain is built from TRBV9 and TRBJ2-2; TRBD2 is a possible D gene (5 bases). The CDR3 is made up of 14 amino acids. Germline V gives CDR1 SGDLS, CDR2 YYNGEE. Trimming removed 2 bases at V and 7 bases at J, with 12 bases between. The CDR3 nucleotides are TGTGCCAGCAGCGTTAGCGTCCCCATCGGGGAGCTGTTTTTT. It codes for CASSVSVPIGELFF.

This clone was detected a few times. The sample has other DNA sequences that encode this CDR3 too. The V and J genes are TRBV28 and TRBJ2-7; D is unclear. V was cut by 4 bases and J by 4 bases, with 5 bases left in between. Germline-derived CDR1 and CDR2 are MDHEN and SYDVKM. This CDR3 comprises 11 residues. The CDR3 here is CASSYGYEQYF. DNA of the CDR3: TGTGCCAGCAGTTATGGGTACGAGCAGTACTTC.

The chain combines TRBV27 with TRBJ2-5, with D possibly matching TRBD1 (6 bases). Germline CDR1 and CDR2: MNHEY and SMNVEV (reference sequence). This CDR3 contains 13 residues. V was pared by 7 bases and J by 3 bases, with 12 bases between. CDR3 sequence (DNA): TGTGCCAGCAAAATACAGGGAGAAGAGACCCAGTACTTC. Its protein is CASKIQGEETQYF.